Each of the 5 T cell receptor beta chains below was sequenced from the same sample in a study of T cells after yellow fever vaccination. MiXCR, run by TCRdb on the 5' RACE reads, gives a single entry per CDR3 protein. The table has some 390,000 distinct CDR3 sequences, around 19% seen once. Sequencing used PBMCs, obtained before the yellow fever booster vaccination. The source is a man aged 18-30 years who received the YFV17D yellow fever vaccine.

The count of this clonotype is one. This may arise from a read error, as a much more abundant clone is one base away. The chain combines TRBV3-1 with TRBJ1-4; possibly TRBD1 for D (6 bases). The CDR3 loop spans 13 amino acids. Trimming took off 7 bases at V and 5 bases at J, with 11 bases between the two ends. From germline, CDR1 is LGHDT and CDR2 YNNKEL (reference sequence). This CDR3 is CASTGQRNEKLFF. The DNA of the CDR3 is TGTGCCAGCACAGGACAGAGGAATGAAAAACTGTTTTTT.

The table lists this clonotype with a count of one. J is TRBJ2-5 and V is TRBV27; 8 nucleotides align to TRBD2. Germline values: CDR1 MNHEY, CDR2 SMNVEV (reference sequence). The CDR3 length is 16 residues. V lost 5 bases and J lost 0; bases outside the gene matches: 8. CDR3 in DNA: TGTGCCAGCAGTCTAGTCGCAGCGGGGGACCAAGAGACCCAGTACTTC. This translates into CASSLVAAGDQETQYF.

The gene calls are TRBV18 and TRBJ1-2, with unresolved D. CDR1 and CDR2 from the germline V gene are KGHSH and LQKENI. The CDR3 length is 16 residues. V lost 3 bases, J lost 3 bases, and 17 bases lay in between. CDR3 loop: CASSPGARTGHYGYTF. CDR3 DNA sequence: TGTGCCAGCTCACCGGGCGCCCGGACCGGACACTATGGCTACACCTTC.

This clonotype showed up many times. Mismatch with germline at one junction end may stem from a read error. The chain recombines TRBV15 with TRBJ2-4; perhaps TRBD1 as D (6 bases). CDR1 LNHNV and CDR2 YYDKDF come from the germline V gene (reference sequence). The CDR3 extends over 16 amino acids. CDR3 DNA sequence: TGTGCCACCAGCACCCGAGCCCTAACAGGGAAAAGCATTCAGTACTTC. Its translation: CATSTRALTGKSIQYF.

The chain employs TRBV11-2 and TRBJ2-3, with no clear D. There are 14 residues in the CDR3. Trimming stripped 4 bases from V and 1 base from J, with 9 bases between. CDR1 is SGHAT, CDR2 FQNNGV, per germline. The CDR3 region is CASSSIQGTDTQYF. CDR3 bases: TGTGCCAGCAGCTCAATTCAGGGCACAGATACGCAGTATTTT.